Listed below are T cell receptor beta chains from one sample, sequenced in a study of cytomegalovirus exposure and HLA in healthy donors. Method: immunoSEQ multiplex PCR; TCRdb's copy keeps in-frame clones and lacks some. The data hold about 190,000 clones, with 84% observed a single time. The sequencing input was PBMCs. The source is a boy aged 5-17 years in good health and CMV-seronegative. Each CDR3 is given with its conserved first and last residue. The D gene is left open where the match is weak. Clone size appears in some rows only: once, few, many, or a class for an expanded clone.

15 | NA | TRBJ2-7 | TRBD2 | TRBV5-4 | TGTGCCAGCAGCCTAGGACTAGCGGGGTCCTACGAGCAGTACTTC | CASSLGLAGSYEQYF
13 | NA | TRBJ2-7 | TRBD2 | TRBV11-2 | TGTGCCAGCAGCCTAGCGGGGGTCTACGAGCAGTACTTC | CASSLAGVYEQYF
16 | once | TRBJ2-3 | NA | TRBV1 | TGCACCAGCAGAAGTACAGGGGATACTAGCACAGATACGCAGTATTTT | CTSRSTGDTSTDTQYF
15 | NA | TRBJ2-1 | TRBD1 | TRBV2 | TGTGCCAGCAGGGAACGGGACAGAAGTGCCAATGAGCAGTTCTTC | CASRERDRSANEQFF
13 | NA | TRBJ1-5 | NA | TRBV30 | TGTGCCTGGACAGGCAGGGGCAATCAGCCCCAGCATTTT | CAWTGRGNQPQHF
14 | once | TRBJ1-3 | TRBD1 | TRBV5-1 | TGCGCCAGCAGCTCGGGGACAGGGGGAAACACCATATATTTT | CASSSGTGGNTIYF
14 | NA | TRBJ2-1 | NA | TRBV7-9 | TGTGCCAGCAGCTTAGCTAGCCCAGCGGGTGAGCAGTTCTTC | CASSLASPAGEQFF
16 | few | TRBJ1-5 | TRBD1 | TRBV2 | TGTGCCAGCAGTGAGCTAGGACAGGGGGCCGGTCAGCCCCAGCATTTT | CASSELGQGAGQPQHF
14 | NA | TRBJ2-5 | NA | TRBV15 | TGTGCCACCAGCCTAAGACAGGGAGGTGAGACCCAGTACTTC | CATSLRQGGETQYF
12 | few | TRBJ2-7 | TRBD2 | TRBV6-1 | TGTGCCGGGGCGGGGGGCCCCTACGAGCAGTACTTC | CAGAGGPYEQYF
18 | NA | TRBJ2-1 | TRBD2 | TRBV4-2 | TGTGCCAGCAGCCAAGATGCTAACGGGAGGGGCTCGTCCAGTAGGCAGTTCTTC | CASSQDANGRGSSSRQFF
13 | NA | TRBJ1-1 | NA | TRBV6-1 | TGTGCCAGCAGTGATCTGGGGGCCACTGAAGCTTTCTTT | CASSDLGATEAFF
14 | NA | TRBJ1-1 | TRBD1 | TRBV6-5 | TGTGCCAGCAGAGTGACAGGGAAGTCCACTGAAGCTTTCTTT | CASRVTGKSTEAFF
14 | few | TRBJ2-1 | TRBD2 | TRBV27 | TGTGCCAGCAGTTTTATTAGCGGGAGCAATGAGCAGTTCTTC | CASSFISGSNEQFF
16 | few | TRBJ2-3 | NA | TRBV18 | TGTGCCAGCTCACCGGTTTGGGACACTAGCACAGATACGCAGTATTTT | CASSPVWDTSTDTQYF
14 | NA | TRBJ1-5 | NA | TRBV19 | TGTGCCACCCTCAAGGGGCAGGGCAATCAGCCCCAGCATTTT | CATLKGQGNQPQHF
14 | NA | TRBJ2-7 | NA | TRBV5-4 | TGTGCCAGCAGCTTTGACGGAGCTGTAGGAGAGCAGTACTTC | CASSFDGAVGEQYF
16 | NA | TRBJ2-7 | TRBD1 | TRBV29-1 | TGCAGCGTTGAAGGGAACCTCGGGACAGGGGTCGGCGAGCAGTACTTC | CSVEGNLGTGVGEQYF
13 | NA | TRBJ2-7 | TRBD1 | TRBV29-1 | TGCAGCGTTGAGGGACAGGGGGCGCGCGAGCAGTACTTC | CSVEGQGAREQYF
15 | NA | TRBJ1-5 | NA | TRBV7-2 | TGTGCCAGCAGCTTAGAGGGACTGCGACTTCAGCCCCAGCATTTT | CASSLEGLRLQPQHF
14 | once | TRBJ1-2 | NA | TRBV7-8 | TGTGCCAGCAGCCCCGCAGGGGAGGGCTATGGCTACACCTTC | CASSPAGEGYGYTF
18 | NA | TRBJ2-3 | NA | TRBV5-1 | TGCGCCAGCAGCTTGTCGGGTAGCGGAGGATCTAGCACAGATACGCAGTATTTT | CASSLSGSGGSSTDTQYF
14 | NA | TRBJ2-2 | NA | TRBV2 | TGTGCCAGCAGCCAAGGGGTAGCTTTGGGGGAGCTGTTTTTT | CASSQGVALGELFF
16 | NA | TRBJ1-6 | TRBD1 | TRBV2 | TGTGCCAGCAGTGAAACAGGGGGCCTCTTGAGATCACCCCTCCACTTT | CASSETGGLLRSPLHF
19 | NA | TRBJ1-4 | TRBD1 | TRBV12-5 | TGTGCTAGTGGAAATCCAGGGGGCGCGGGCGGCGGCCGTAGGGGGAAACTGTTTTTT | CASGNPGGAGGGRRGKLFF
13 | NA | TRBJ2-7 | NA | TRBV2 | TGTGCCAGCAGTGTAAGTAGGGGGTCCGAGCAGTACTTC | CASSVSRGSEQYF
14 | once | TRBJ2-1 | TRBD2 | TRBV7-3 | TGTGCCAGCAGCTCCAGCGGGACGGGGGATGAGCAGTTCTTC | CASSSSGTGDEQFF
16 | NA | TRBJ2-3 | NA | TRBV5-5 | TGTGCCAGCAGCTCAGGGGATAGGATATTGACAGATACGCAGTATTTT | CASSSGDRILTDTQYF